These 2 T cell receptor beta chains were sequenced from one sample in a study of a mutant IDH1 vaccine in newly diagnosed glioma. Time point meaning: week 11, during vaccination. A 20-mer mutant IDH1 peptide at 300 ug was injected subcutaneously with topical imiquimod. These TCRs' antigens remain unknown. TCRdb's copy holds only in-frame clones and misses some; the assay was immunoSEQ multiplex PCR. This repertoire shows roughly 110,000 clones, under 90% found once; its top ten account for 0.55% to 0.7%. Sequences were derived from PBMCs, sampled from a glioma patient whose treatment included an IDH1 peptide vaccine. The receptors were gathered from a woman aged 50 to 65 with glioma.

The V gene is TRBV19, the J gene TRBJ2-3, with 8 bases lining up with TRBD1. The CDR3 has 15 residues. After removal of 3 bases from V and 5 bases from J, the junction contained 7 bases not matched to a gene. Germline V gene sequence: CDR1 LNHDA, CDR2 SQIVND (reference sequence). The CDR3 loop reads CASSIARTGLDTQYF. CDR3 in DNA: TGTGCCAGTAGTATCGCCCGGACAGGGTTAGATACGCAGTATTTT.

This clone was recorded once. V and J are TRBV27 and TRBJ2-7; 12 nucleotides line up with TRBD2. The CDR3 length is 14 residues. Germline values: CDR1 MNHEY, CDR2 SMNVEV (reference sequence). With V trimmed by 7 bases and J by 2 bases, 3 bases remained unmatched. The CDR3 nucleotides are TGTGCCAGCAAAAGACTAGCGGGGGCCTACGAGCAGTACTTC. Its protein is CASKRLAGAYEQYF.